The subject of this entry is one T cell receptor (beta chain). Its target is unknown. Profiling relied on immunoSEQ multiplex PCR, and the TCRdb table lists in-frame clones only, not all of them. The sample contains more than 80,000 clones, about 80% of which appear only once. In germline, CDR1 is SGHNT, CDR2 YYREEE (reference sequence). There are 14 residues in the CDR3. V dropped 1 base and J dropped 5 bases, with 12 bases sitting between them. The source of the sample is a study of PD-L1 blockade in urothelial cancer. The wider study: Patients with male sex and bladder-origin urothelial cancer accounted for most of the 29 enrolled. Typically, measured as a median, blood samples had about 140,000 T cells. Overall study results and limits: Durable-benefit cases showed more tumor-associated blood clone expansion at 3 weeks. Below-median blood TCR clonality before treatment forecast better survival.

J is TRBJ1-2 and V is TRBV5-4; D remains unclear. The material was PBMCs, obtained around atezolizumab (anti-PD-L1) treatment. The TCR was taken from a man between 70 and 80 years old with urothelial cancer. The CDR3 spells CASSLTGSDYGYTF. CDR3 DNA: TGTGCCAGCAGCTTGACGGGGAGCGATTATGGCTACACCTTC. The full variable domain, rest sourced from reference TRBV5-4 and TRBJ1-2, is ETGVTQSPTHLIKTRGQQVTLRCSSQSGHNTVSWYQQALGQGPQFIFQYYREEENGRGNFPPRFSGLQFPNYSSELNVNALELDDSALYLCASSLTGSDYGYTFGSGTRLTVV.